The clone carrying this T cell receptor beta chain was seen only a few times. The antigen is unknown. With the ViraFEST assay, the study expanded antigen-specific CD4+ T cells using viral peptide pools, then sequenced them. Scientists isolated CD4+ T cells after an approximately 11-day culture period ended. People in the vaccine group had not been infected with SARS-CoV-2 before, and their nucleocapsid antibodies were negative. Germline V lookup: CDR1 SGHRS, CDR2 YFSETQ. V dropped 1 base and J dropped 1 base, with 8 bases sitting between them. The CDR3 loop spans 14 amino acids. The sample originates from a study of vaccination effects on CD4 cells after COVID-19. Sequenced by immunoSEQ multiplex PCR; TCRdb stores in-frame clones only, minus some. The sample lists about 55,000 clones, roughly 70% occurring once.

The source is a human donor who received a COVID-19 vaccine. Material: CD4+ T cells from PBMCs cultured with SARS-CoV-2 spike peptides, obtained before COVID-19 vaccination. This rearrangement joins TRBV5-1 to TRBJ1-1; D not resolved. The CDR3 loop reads CASSLTGQNTEAFF. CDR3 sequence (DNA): TGCGCCAGCAGCTTGACGGGTCAGAACACTGAAGCTTTCTTT.